The clone carrying this T cell receptor beta chain came up a few times. What it binds is not known. MiXCR, applied by TCRdb to the PCR reads, yields one record per CDR3 protein. In the table there are around 100,000 distinct CDR3 sequences, roughly a third of which are singletons. This sample is drawn from a study of molecular identifiers for immune sequencing clone quantification. Study-level information: Replicates partitioned RNA from approximately 20,000 or 100,000 naive CD8 cells into five parts, sequencing four.

Germline V gives CDR1 MNHNY, CDR2 SVGAGI (reference sequence). With 5 bases clipped from V and 5 bases from J, the junction kept 8 bases outside the gene matches. The CDR3 length is 16 residues. Findings and limits, study-wide: Should identical TCR molecules share a barcode, the sizes of highly expanded clones could be underestimated.

This TCR was recovered from a human donor in good health. Some libraries in this study had Jurkat cell RNA spiked in. The chain uses TRBV6-6 and TRBJ2-1; 11 bases fit TRBD1. What was sequenced was naive CD8+ T cells from blood, with Jurkat cell RNA spiked in. The subset is: FACS-sorted CD8+CD4-CCR7+CD45RA+ naive T cells. The CDR3 region is CASSGPGTGGHNEQFF. DNA for the CDR3: TGTGCCAGCAGTGGCCCTGGGACAGGGGGACACAATGAGCAGTTCTTC.